Listed here are 23 T cell receptor beta chains from one sample, sequenced in a study of blood T cell repertoires in COVID-19. Sequencing used immunoSEQ multiplex PCR; TCRdb keeps in-frame clones, though not all of them. There are roughly 220,000 clones in the sample; about 88% occur only once, and about 10% lies in the top ten. The sample consisted of peripheral blood. Receptor source: a woman aged 45-65 years with COVID-19, enrolled during active disease.

This chain uses TRBV12-5 with TRBJ1-5; 7 nucleotides match TRBD1. V gave up 1 base and J gave up 2 bases; unmatched junction bases: 5. Per germline, CDR1 LGHNT and CDR2 FRNRAP. The CDR3 is made up of 16 amino acids. CDR3 sequence reads: CASGLGDRAGNQPQHF. In nucleotides, the CDR3 is TGTGCTAGTGGTTTGGGCGACAGGGCCGGCAATCAGCCCCAGCATTTT. The full variable domain, completed using reference TRBV12-5 and TRBJ1-5, is DARVTQTPRHKVTEMGQEVTMRCQPILGHNTVFWYRQTMMQGLELLAYFRNRAPLDDSGMPKDRFSAEMPDATLATLKIQPSEPRDSAVYFCASGLGDRAGNQPQHFGDGTRLSIL.

The rearrangement joins TRBV5-1 to TRBJ2-2; D might be TRBD2 (6 bases). The CDR3 spans 15 residues. Per the germline V gene, CDR1 is SGHRS and CDR2 is YFSETQ. Trimming pared 4 bases from V and 1 base from J, leaving 11 bases between. The CDR3 region has the DNA TGCGCCAGCAGCCCGGGACTGATGAACACCGGGGAGCTGTTTTTT. This codes for CASSPGLMNTGELFF.

V usage is TRBV3-1 (or the pseudogene TRBV3-2) and J usage is TRBJ2-7, with D possibly being TRBD2 (5 bases). The length of the CDR3 is 16 residues. Trimming shortened V by 4 bases and J by 0 bases, and 16 bases separated the two germline ends. The V gene's germline CDR1 is LGHDT and CDR2 YNNKEL (reference sequence). CDR3 coding DNA: TGTGCCAGCAGCCGTCGAGGGAGCTCTAGCTCCTACGAGCAGTACTTC. Translation gives CASSRRGSSSSYEQYF.

The DNA for the CDR3 is TGCGCCAGCAGCCCTCCCAGCGGTACTGACTATGGCTACACCTTC. Residues: CASSPPSGTDYGYTF. V gene TRBV5-1 combines with J gene TRBJ1-2; D is unclear. Germline V CDR1 and CDR2: SGHRS, YFSETQ. The V end was cut by 4 bases, the J end by 3 bases, with 16 bases between. The CDR3 has 15 residues.

The V gene is TRBV6-2 or TRBV6-3, the J gene TRBJ2-7; TRBD2 matches at 8 bases. Losses at the gene ends were 0 bases for V and 5 bases for J; bases not matched to a gene: 9. The length of the CDR3 is 16 residues. Germline CDR1 MNHEY, CDR2 SVGEGT. CDR3 region: CASSYSQPGLGHEQYF. The CDR3 nucleotides read TGTGCCAGCAGTTACTCGCAACCGGGACTAGGCCACGAGCAGTACTTC.

This rearrangement joins TRBV10-3 to TRBJ2-1; a possible D gene is TRBD1 (6 bases). Germline-derived CDR1 and CDR2 are ENHRY and SYGVKD. CDR3 length: 16 amino acids. V lost 0 bases, J lost 6 bases, and 15 bases lay in between. Written as DNA, the CDR3 is TGTGCCATCAGTGAGTCGAGGCGTGGACAGTCCAATGAGCAGTTCTTC. It codes for CAISESRRGQSNEQFF.

The rearrangement links TRBV10-1 to TRBJ2-7; 7 bases map to TRBD1. Germline trimming cut 4 bases from V and 6 bases from J; bases unmatched to any gene: 6. This CDR3 is 13 amino acids long. Germline CDR1 is WNHNN and CDR2 is SYGVQD (reference sequence). The DNA of the CDR3 is TGCGCCAGCAGTGCACAGGGGAATTCCGAGCAGTACGTC. Its protein product is CASSAQGNSEQYV.

The chain has TRBV21-1 and TRBJ2-1; the table's TRBD2 call for D was not verified on the DNA. TRBV21-1 is a pseudogene segment. This CDR3 comprises 14 residues. In DNA, the CDR3 is TGTGCCAGCAGCAAAGATACACTAGCGGGTGAGCAGTTCTTC. As protein: CASSKDTLAGEQFF.

The chain couples TRBV27 to TRBJ2-2, with 8 bases matching TRBD1. CDR1 and CDR2 from the germline V gene are MNHEY and SMNVEV (reference sequence). There are 16 residues in the CDR3. V lost 7 bases and J lost 6; bases outside the gene matches: 13. DNA for the CDR3: TGTGCCAGCACCGCCCGACAGGGGCCTTTTGCCGGGGAGCTGTTTTTT. The encoded protein is CASTARQGPFAGELFF.

The chain combines TRBV24-1 with TRBJ2-5; 7 bases align to TRBD1. This CDR3 has 16 amino acids. V shed 4 bases, J shed 4 bases, and the junction held 11 bases outside the gene matches. The germline V gene encodes CDR1 KGHDR and CDR2 SFDVKD. CDR3 residues: CATSDPHQGVGETQYF. The CDR3 DNA reads TGTGCCACCAGTGACCCCCACCAGGGGGTGGGAGAGACCCAGTACTTC.

The V call is TRBV6-5, the J call TRBJ1-5, with 8 bases fitting TRBD1. This CDR3 is 14 amino acids long. Trimming took 5 bases from V and 4 from J; bases not matched to a gene: 4. Germline CDR1 and CDR2: MNHEY and SVGAGI. The CDR3 spells CASSRQGPNQPQHF. CDR3 DNA sequence: TGTGCCAGCAGTAGACAGGGGCCTAATCAGCCCCAGCATTTT.

The chain has TRBV11-1 and TRBJ2-1; a weak D match, TRBD2 (5 bases). Trimming stripped 5 bases from V and 8 bases from J, with 13 bases between. The germline gives CDR1 SGHAT, CDR2 FQDESV (reference sequence). The CDR3 totals 13 residues. The CDR3 is CASSPPERDEQFF. The CDR3 DNA reads TGTGCCAGCAGCCCTCCCGAGAGGGATGAGCAGTTCTTC.

The genes are TRBV5-1 and TRBJ1-3; tentatively, D is TRBD1 (5 bases). Trimming removed 4 bases at V and 0 bases at J, with 14 bases between. From germline, CDR1 is SGHRS and CDR2 YFSETQ. This CDR3 is 16 amino acids long. The CDR3 is CASSASVDSSGNTIYF. CDR3 DNA: TGCGCCAGCAGCGCCTCCGTAGACAGCTCTGGAAACACCATATATTTT.

This clone occurred once. CDR3 DNA: TGTGCCACAACAGGGGGGGATGAGCAGTTCTTC. This codes for CATTGGDEQFF. V gene TRBV2 combines with J gene TRBJ2-1; the D gene is possibly TRBD1 (8 bases). V dropped 10 bases and J dropped 8 bases, with 12 bases sitting between them. This CDR3 is 11 amino acids long. Germline V lookup: CDR1 SNHLY, CDR2 FYNNEI. The whole variable domain, filled in from reference TRBV2 and TRBJ2-1, reads EPEVTQTPSHQVTQMGQEVILRCVPISNHLYFYWYRQILGQKVEFLVSFYNNEISEKSEIFDDQFSVERPDGSNFTLKIRSTKLEDSAMYFCATTGGDEQFFGPGTRLTVL.

This rearrangement joins TRBV5-1 to TRBJ1-4, with D perhaps TRBD1 (5 bases). Trimming left V 0 bases short and J 5 bases short, with 11 bases between. The CDR3 covers 15 residues. CDR1 and CDR2 (germline): SGHRS, YFSETQ. The chain's CDR3 is CASSLAQGMNEKLFF. The CDR3, as DNA: TGCGCCAGCAGCTTGGCTCAGGGAATGAATGAAAAACTGTTTTTT.

The chain uses TRBV6-6 and TRBJ2-3; D might be TRBD2 (7 bases). CDR3 length: 14 residues. The germline gives CDR1 MNHNY, CDR2 SVGAGI (reference sequence). The V end was cut by 4 bases, the J end by 4 bases, with 12 bases between. The CDR3 sequence: CASSFPGGSDTQYF. CDR3 in DNA: TGTGCCAGCAGTTTCCCGGGGGGCTCAGATACGCAGTATTTT.

The rearrangement joins TRBV7-2 to TRBJ1-5; D is uncertain. Germline V gives CDR1 SGHTA, CDR2 FQGNSA. Trimming removed 3 bases at V and 5 bases at J, with 11 bases between. This CDR3 comprises 14 residues. For the CDR3, the DNA is TGTGCCAGCAGCTTGTACAAGGGAGATCAGCCCCAGCATTTT. Translation gives CASSLYKGDQPQHF.

The J gene is TRBJ2-7, the V gene TRBV10-3, with D perhaps matching TRBD2 (6 bases). Per the germline V gene, CDR1 is ENHRY and CDR2 is SYGVKD. This CDR3 has 13 amino acids. The V and J ends lost 5 bases and 5 bases respectively, with 13 bases between them. CDR3 bases: TGTGCCATCAGTAGGGACTCTTCCAACGAGCAGTACTTC. Its protein product is CAISRDSSNEQYF.

This clone was seen only a few times. The J gene is TRBJ1-1, the V gene TRBV5-5; no clear D gene. The length of the CDR3 is 16 residues. Germline CDR1 reads SGHKS; CDR2 reads YYEKEE (reference sequence). Trimming left V 4 bases short and J 7 bases short, with 23 bases between. CDR3 sequence: CASSRRPTLGEGEAFF. CDR3 in DNA: TGTGCCAGCAGCCGGCGGCCGACCCTCGGGGAGGGTGAAGCTTTCTTT.

The J gene is TRBJ1-4, the V gene TRBV4-3; tentatively, D is TRBD1 (6 bases). Trimming removed 0 bases from V and 10 bases from J, with 27 bases in between. The CDR3 contains 19 residues. Germline CDR1 is LGHNA and CDR2 is YSLEER. CDR3 in amino acids: CASSQDLGQGFDEGGKLFF. Written as DNA, the CDR3 is TGCGCCAGCAGCCAAGATTTGGGACAAGGGTTTGATGAAGGAGGAAAACTGTTTTTT.

The chain combines TRBV9 with TRBJ2-3; D not certain. The CDR3 length is 14 residues. Germline lookup yields CDR1 SGDLS and CDR2 YYNGEE. Trimming removed 0 bases at V and 3 bases at J, with 8 bases between. CDR3 loop: CASSVDADTDTQYF. The CDR3 DNA is TGTGCCAGCAGCGTAGATGCGGATACAGATACGCAGTATTTT.

The chain uses TRBV25-1 and TRBJ1-2; tentatively, D is TRBD1 (5 bases). The length of the CDR3 is 14 residues. V was clipped by 1 base and J by 4 bases, with 10 bases between them. The germline V gene has CDR1 MGHDK and CDR2 SYGVNS. CDR3 DNA sequence: TGTGCCAGCAGTGAATCCGGGGGAGGCTATGGCTACACCTTC. The encoded protein is CASSESGGGYGYTF.

The chain employs TRBV5-6 and TRBJ1-2; TRBD1 is a possible D gene (6 bases). From germline, CDR1 is SGHDT and CDR2 YYEEEE. V lost 5 bases, J lost 4 bases, and 24 bases lay in between. CDR3 length: 17 amino acids. DNA for the CDR3: TGTGCCAGCAGACTGGGTGGCGGGCCAGGGGCTTTCTATGGCTACACCTTC. Amino acids: CASRLGGGPGAFYGYTF.